Below, 23 T cell receptor beta chains from the same sample are listed, as sequenced in a study of blood T cell repertoires in COVID-19. The repertoire was sequenced with immunoSEQ multiplex PCR; TCRdb's copy has only in-frame clones and lacks some. This sample has some 15,000 clones, with 88% found just once. Specimen: peripheral blood. These receptor sequences come from a human donor in a cohort sampled during active COVID-19.

V gene TRBV6-4 combines with J gene TRBJ1-2, with no clear D. Trimming stripped 11 bases from V and 7 bases from J, with 20 bases between. Germline assignment: CDR1 MRHNA and CDR2 SNTAGT. CDR3 length: 13 amino acids. CDR3 loop: CAGLDKGSFGYTF. CDR3 nucleotide sequence: TGTGCCGGACTCGACAAGGGCTCGTTTGGCTACACCTTC.

The V gene is TRBV5-1, the J gene TRBJ1-3; 8 bases line up with TRBD1. CDR1 is SGHRS and CDR2 is YFSETQ in the germline V gene. This CDR3 is 15 amino acids long. The J segment lost 3 bases and the V segment lost 1 base, leaving 3 bases of the junction unmatched. As DNA, the CDR3 is TGCGCCAGCAGCTTGTGGACAGGGAGTGGAAACACCATATATTTT. This translates into CASSLWTGSGNTIYF. Together with reference TRBV5-1 and TRBJ1-3, the CDR3 gives the full variable domain: KAGVTQTPRYLIKTRGQQVTLSCSPISGHRSVSWYQQTPGQGLQFLFEYFSETQRNKGNFPGRFSGRQFSNSRSEMNVSTLELGDSALYLCASSLWTGSGNTIYFGEGSWLTVV.

The gene calls are TRBV6-2 or TRBV6-3 and TRBJ2-1; D possibly corresponds to TRBD2 (5 bases). CDR1 is MNHEY, CDR2 SVGEGT, per germline. This CDR3 comprises 15 residues. Trimming took off 2 bases at V and 3 bases at J, with 11 bases between the two ends. The CDR3 nucleotides are TGTGCCAGCAGTTACCGACGCGGGTACTACAATGAGCAGTTCTTC. Translation: CASSYRRGYYNEQFF.

The V call is TRBV11-2, the J call TRBJ2-7; D is perhaps TRBD2 (5 bases). Germline V gene data show CDR1 as SGHAT and CDR2 as FQNNGV. The CDR3 has 15 residues. With 0 bases removed from V and 2 bases from J, the gap between germline ends came to 11 bases. Here the CDR3 DNA reads TGTGCCAGCAGCTTAGATCTCACGGGGACCTACGAGCAGTACTTC. Translation gives CASSLDLTGTYEQYF.

The chain recombines TRBV11-3 with TRBJ2-5; tentatively, D is TRBD2 (5 bases). V lost 2 bases and J 2 bases, leaving 15 bases between the germline ends. This CDR3 contains 16 residues. Germline values: CDR1 SGHNT, CDR2 YENEEA. CDR3 loop: CASSLMAYPGQETQYF. DNA of the CDR3: TGTGCCAGCAGCTTAATGGCTTATCCGGGGCAAGAGACCCAGTACTTC.

This clone was seen just once. This chain connects TRBV6-5 to TRBJ1-2; 10 nucleotides align to TRBD1. This CDR3 is 16 amino acids long. Trimming at V came to 3 bases and at J to 4 bases, leaving 8 bases not matched to a gene. Germline CDR1 is MNHEY and CDR2 is SVGAGI. The CDR3 here is CASSYADRGQVYGYTF. The CDR3, as DNA: TGTGCCAGCAGTTATGCTGACAGGGGGCAGGTCTATGGCTACACCTTC.

The J gene is TRBJ2-7, the V gene TRBV13; TRBD2 might be the D (5 bases). The CDR3 is 13 amino acids. Per germline, CDR1 PRHDT and CDR2 FYEKMQ (reference sequence). Trimming removed 5 bases at V and 4 bases at J, with 12 bases between. In DNA form, the CDR3 reads TGTGCCAGCAGCCCAACTGGAGGTTACGAGCAGTACTTC. Encoded protein: CASSPTGGYEQYF.

CDR3 sequence (DNA): TGCGCCAGCAGCTTGGGACAGACCACAGATACGCAGTATTTT. This translates into CASSLGQTTDTQYF. The V call is TRBV5-1, the J call TRBJ2-3; the D gene is possibly TRBD1 (5 bases). The V end lost 0 bases, the J end lost 2 bases, and 7 bases lay between the germline ends. Germline V gene sequence: CDR1 SGHRS, CDR2 YFSETQ. The length of the CDR3 is 14 residues.

This clone occurred once. The V gene is TRBV6-2 or TRBV6-3, the J gene TRBJ1-2, with D unresolved. The CDR3 runs 14 residues. Germline CDR1 is MNHEY and CDR2 is SVGEGT. The V gene lost 6 bases and the J gene lost 4 bases, with 15 bases spanning the gap. The CDR3 region has the DNA TGTGCCAGCAGCCCCGCGGGGAGTCCCTATGGCTACACCTTC. It specifies CASSPAGSPYGYTF.

The chain joins TRBV7-3 to TRBJ2-3; 7 nucleotides match TRBD2. V lost 8 bases to trimming and J lost 0 bases; unmatched junction nucleotides: 14. Germline V gene data show CDR1 as SGHTA and CDR2 as FQGTGA. The CDR3 runs to 17 residues. The CDR3 loop is CASGLGQGLPSTDTQYF. The CDR3, as DNA: TGTGCCAGCGGATTGGGTCAGGGACTACCTAGCACAGATACGCAGTATTTT.

This clone was seen just once. V and J are TRBV4-2 and TRBJ2-3; no definite D call. The CDR3 is made up of 14 amino acids. Trimming pared 1 base from V and 4 bases from J, leaving 9 bases between. Germline-derived CDR1 and CDR2 are LGHNA and YNFKEQ. The CDR3 nucleotides are TGTGCCAGCAGCCAAGTGAGCGTGCCAGATACGCAGTATTTT. This encodes CASSQVSVPDTQYF.

This sequence joins TRBV11-3 and TRBJ2-7, with 7 nucleotides matching TRBD2. Germline-derived CDR1 and CDR2 are SGHNT and YENEEA. V lost 3 bases to trimming and J lost 6 bases; unmatched junction nucleotides: 5. The CDR3 spans 13 residues. This CDR3 is CASSLRGYREQYF. The CDR3 DNA reads as TGTGCCAGCAGCTTGCGGGGGTATCGCGAGCAGTACTTC.

The rearrangement joins TRBV7-3 to TRBJ2-5, with D tentatively TRBD2 (6 bases). The germline V gene encodes CDR1 SGHTA and CDR2 FQGTGA. The CDR3 extends over 15 amino acids. V was pared by 3 bases and J by 2 bases, with 13 bases between. CDR3: CASSLSSGIQETQYF. The CDR3 region has the DNA TGTGCCAGCAGCTTGAGTAGCGGCATACAAGAGACCCAGTACTTC. Filled out from reference TRBV7-3 and TRBJ2-5, the complete variable domain reads GAGVSQTPSNKVTEKGKYVELRCDPISGHTALYWYRQSLGQGPEFLIYFQGTGAADDSGLPNDRFFAVRPEGSVSTLKIQRTERGDSAVYLCASSLSSGIQETQYFGPGTRLLVL.

The chain couples TRBV5-1 to TRBJ2-7, with D unresolved. In germline, CDR1 is SGHRS, CDR2 YFSETQ. Deletions cut 0 bases from V and 0 bases from J, with 7 bases between. This CDR3 contains 14 residues. CDR3 region: CASSLGRISYEQYF. As DNA, the CDR3 is TGCGCCAGCAGCTTGGGCAGAATCTCCTACGAGCAGTACTTC.

The CDR3, as DNA: TGTGCCAGCAGCCAAGAATTTCGGACAGGCACTAACTATGGCTACACCTTC. Its translation: CASSQEFRTGTNYGYTF. The chain couples TRBV3-1 (or the pseudogene TRBV3-2) to TRBJ1-2; 7 nucleotides align to TRBD1. V trimming: 0 bases; J trimming: 0 bases; junction bases outside the gene matches: 7. This CDR3 has 17 amino acids. Germline CDR1 reads LGHDT; CDR2 reads YNNKEL (reference sequence).

The V call is TRBV2, the J call TRBJ2-4; TRBD2 matches 7 bases. Trimming took 7 bases from V and 9 from J; bases not matched to a gene: 9. The CDR3 is made up of 13 amino acids. Per germline, CDR1 SNHLY and CDR2 FYNNEI. The CDR3 coding sequence is TGTGCCAGCACCGACAGAGGGGAGGGCATTCAGTACTTC. Amino acids: CASTDRGEGIQYF.

This clone was observed a handful of times. The chain is built from TRBV29-1 and TRBJ2-7, with TRBD1 identical over 8 bases. Germline assignment: CDR1 SQVTM and CDR2 ANQGSEA. V lost 0 bases, J lost 8 bases, and 3 bases stayed unmatched. The CDR3 is made up of 12 amino acids. CDR3 region: CSVEEQGGKQYF. Written as DNA, the CDR3 is TGCAGCGTTGAAGAACAGGGGGGCAAGCAGTACTTC.

The chain employs TRBV11-3 and TRBJ1-4; 11 bases agree with TRBD1. J lost 8 bases, V lost 5 bases, and 13 bases had no gene match. In germline, CDR1 is SGHNT, CDR2 YENEEA. This CDR3 has 17 amino acids. This chain's CDR3 is CASSPRTGGFKKEKLFF. The CDR3 bases are TGTGCCAGCAGCCCCCGGACAGGGGGCTTCAAGAAGGAAAAACTGTTTTTT.

The chain employs TRBV19 and TRBJ1-3; 9 bases are a match to TRBD1. The CDR3 length is 17 residues. The germline V gene has CDR1 LNHDA and CDR2 SQIVND (reference sequence). V lost 5 bases to trimming and J lost 0 bases; unmatched junction nucleotides: 8. The CDR3 bases are TGTGCCAGTAGTTTACGACGGGACAGGGTCTCTGGAAACACCATATATTTT. It specifies CASSLRRDRVSGNTIYF.

The V call is TRBV7-3, the J call TRBJ1-4; D may be TRBD1 (5 bases). Trimming stripped 5 bases from V and 7 bases from J, with 17 bases between. Germline V gene data show CDR1 as SGHTA and CDR2 as FQGTGA. The CDR3 runs 15 residues. The CDR3 DNA sequence: TGTGCCAGCAGCCTCACAGGAGCGAGCCTTGAAAAACTGTTTTTT. Protein sequence: CASSLTGASLEKLFF. The full variable domain, rest sourced from reference TRBV7-3 and TRBJ1-4, is GAGVSQTPSNKVTEKGKYVELRCDPISGHTALYWYRQSLGQGPEFLIYFQGTGAADDSGLPNDRFFAVRPEGSVSTLKIQRTERGDSAVYLCASSLTGASLEKLFFGSGTQLSVL.

Comment on this clone: Sequence at one end of the junction differs from germline and may be a read error. This chain links TRBV11-2 with TRBJ1-2; no clear D gene. This CDR3 spans 12 amino acids. The germline V gene has CDR1 SGHAT and CDR2 FQNNGV. The CDR3 region has the DNA TGTGCCAGCAGCCCAGAGGTTTCCAGCACACACTTC. Translated: CASSPEVSSTHF.

This clone was found a few times. This chain uses TRBV7-9 with TRBJ2-7, with TRBD2 identical over 9 bases. V shed 5 bases and J 3 bases; nucleotides not matched to a gene: 8. CDR1 is SEHNR and CDR2 is FQNEAQ in the germline V gene (reference sequence). This CDR3 is 15 amino acids long. CDR3 in DNA: TGTGCCAGCAGCCCCCGTTTAGCGGGAGTCTACGAGCAGTACTTC. Translation: CASSPRLAGVYEQYF.

The rearrangement links TRBV6-6 to TRBJ1-2, with D tentatively TRBD1 (5 bases). Trimming cost V 5 bases and J 1 base, with 20 bases left between them. CDR3 size: 17 residues. The germline V gene encodes CDR1 MNHNY and CDR2 SVGAGI (reference sequence). The chain's CDR3 is CASSGSPPVGVNYGYTF. CDR3 DNA: TGTGCCAGCAGTGGATCACCCCCCGTAGGGGTTAACTATGGCTACACCTTC.